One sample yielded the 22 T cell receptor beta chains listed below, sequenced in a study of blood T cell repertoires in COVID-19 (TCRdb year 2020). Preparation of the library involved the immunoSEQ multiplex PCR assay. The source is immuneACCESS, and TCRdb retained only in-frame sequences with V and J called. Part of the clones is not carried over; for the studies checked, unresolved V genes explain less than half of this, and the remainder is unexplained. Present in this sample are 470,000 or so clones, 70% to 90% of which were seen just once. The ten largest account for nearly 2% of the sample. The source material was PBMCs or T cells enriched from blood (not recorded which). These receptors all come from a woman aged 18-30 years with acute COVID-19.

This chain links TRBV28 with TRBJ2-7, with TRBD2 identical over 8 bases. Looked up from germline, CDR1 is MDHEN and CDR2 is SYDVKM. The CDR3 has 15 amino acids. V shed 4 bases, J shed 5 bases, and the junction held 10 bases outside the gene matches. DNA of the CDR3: TGTGCCAGCAGTTCACCGGGACTAGGAGTCCACGAGCAGTACTTC. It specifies CASSSPGLGVHEQYF.

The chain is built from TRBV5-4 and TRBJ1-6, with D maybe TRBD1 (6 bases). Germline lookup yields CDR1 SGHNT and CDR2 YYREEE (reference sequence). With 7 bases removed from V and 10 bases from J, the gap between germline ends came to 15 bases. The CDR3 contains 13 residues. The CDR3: CASGPAGESPLHF. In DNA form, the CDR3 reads TGTGCCAGCGGCCCGGCAGGGGAATCACCCCTCCACTTT.

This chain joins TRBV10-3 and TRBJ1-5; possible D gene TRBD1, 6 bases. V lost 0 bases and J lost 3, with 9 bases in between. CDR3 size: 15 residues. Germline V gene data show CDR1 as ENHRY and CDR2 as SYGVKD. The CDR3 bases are TGTGCCATCAGTGAGTCTCGGGACAACAATCAGCCCCAGCATTTT. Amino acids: CAISESRDNNQPQHF.

The CDR3 DNA reads TGTGCCAGCCAGGAGGGGACAGGGAACACTGAAGCTTTCTTT. It codes for CASQEGTGNTEAFF. The chain employs TRBV9 and TRBJ1-1; 8 positions agree with TRBD1. CDR1 is SGDLS, CDR2 YYNGEE, per germline. The CDR3 runs to 14 residues. Trimming removed 7 bases from V and 1 base from J; junction bases left unmatched: 6. Looking up the rest from reference TRBV9 and TRBJ1-1 gives the full variable domain: DSGVTQTPKHLITATGQRVTLRCSPRSGDLSVYWYQQSLDQGLQFLIQYYNGEERAKGNILERFSAQQFPDLHSELNLSSLELGDSALYFCASQEGTGNTEAFFGQGTRLTVV.

The chain's CDR3 is CASSDLAGGGNTIYF. The DNA for the CDR3 is TGTGCCAGCAGTGATCTTGCAGGGGGTGGAAACACCATATATTTT. This chain uses TRBV6-1 with TRBJ1-3; 7 nucleotides match TRBD1. Germline CDR1 MNHNS, CDR2 SASEGT. The length of the CDR3 is 15 residues. V lost 3 bases and J lost 3; bases outside the gene matches: 5.

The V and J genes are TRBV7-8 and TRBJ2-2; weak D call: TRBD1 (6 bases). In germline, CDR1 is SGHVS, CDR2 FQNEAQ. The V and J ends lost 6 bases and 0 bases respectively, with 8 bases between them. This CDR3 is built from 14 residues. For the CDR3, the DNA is TGTGCCAGCAGACAGGGTTCGAACACCGGGGAGCTGTTTTTT. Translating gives CASRQGSNTGELFF.

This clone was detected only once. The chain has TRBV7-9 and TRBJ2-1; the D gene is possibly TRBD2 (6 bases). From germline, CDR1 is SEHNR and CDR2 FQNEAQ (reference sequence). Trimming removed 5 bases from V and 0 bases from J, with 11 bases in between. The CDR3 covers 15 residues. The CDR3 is CASSLGRNSYNEQFF. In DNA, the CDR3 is TGTGCCAGCAGCCTCGGGAGAAACTCCTACAATGAGCAGTTCTTC.

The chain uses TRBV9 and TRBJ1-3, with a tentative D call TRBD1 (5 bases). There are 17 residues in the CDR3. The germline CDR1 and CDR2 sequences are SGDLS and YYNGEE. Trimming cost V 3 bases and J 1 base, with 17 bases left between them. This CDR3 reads CASSDASGTNSGNTIYF. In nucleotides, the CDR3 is TGTGCCAGCAGCGACGCCTCGGGGACTAATTCTGGAAACACCATATATTTT.

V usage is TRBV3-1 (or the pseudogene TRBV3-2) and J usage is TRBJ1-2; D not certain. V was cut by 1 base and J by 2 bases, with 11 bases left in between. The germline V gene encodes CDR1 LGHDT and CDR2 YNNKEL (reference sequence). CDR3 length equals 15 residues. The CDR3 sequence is CASSQGPGVNYGYTF. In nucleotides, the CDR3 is TGTGCCAGCAGCCAAGGTCCGGGAGTAAACTATGGCTACACCTTC.

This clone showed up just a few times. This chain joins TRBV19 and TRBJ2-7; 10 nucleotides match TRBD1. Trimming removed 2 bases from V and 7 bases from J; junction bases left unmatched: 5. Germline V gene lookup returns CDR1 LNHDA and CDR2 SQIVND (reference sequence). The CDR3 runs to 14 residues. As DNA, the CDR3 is TGTGCCAGTAGTATACGAGGACAGGGGGTGGAGCAGTACTTC. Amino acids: CASSIRGQGVEQYF.

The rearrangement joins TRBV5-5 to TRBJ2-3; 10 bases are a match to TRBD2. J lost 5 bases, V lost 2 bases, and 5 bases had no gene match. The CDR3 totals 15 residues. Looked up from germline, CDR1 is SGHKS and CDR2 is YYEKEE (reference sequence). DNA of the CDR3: TGTGCCAGCAGCTTTCTAGCGGGAGCAGAAGATACGCAGTATTTT. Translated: CASSFLAGAEDTQYF. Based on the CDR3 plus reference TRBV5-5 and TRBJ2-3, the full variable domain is DAGVTQSPTHLIKTRGQQVTLRCSPISGHKSVSWYQQVLGQGPQFIFQYYEKEERGRGNFPDRFSARQFPNYSSELNVNALLLGDSALYLCASSFLAGAEDTQYFGPGTRLTVL.

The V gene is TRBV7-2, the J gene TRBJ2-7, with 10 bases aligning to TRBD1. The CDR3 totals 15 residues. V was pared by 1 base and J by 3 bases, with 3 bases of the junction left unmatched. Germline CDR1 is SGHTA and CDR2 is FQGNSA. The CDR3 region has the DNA TGTGCCAGCAGCTTAGGGGGGACAGGGGTCTACGAGCAGTACTTC. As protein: CASSLGGTGVYEQYF.

The CDR3 protein is CASSLGTVNTEAFF. Here the CDR3 DNA reads TGTGCCAGCAGCTTGGGGACAGTGAACACTGAAGCTTTCTTT. The gene calls are TRBV5-6 and TRBJ1-1; possible D gene TRBD1, 6 bases. This CDR3 region has 14 residues. V was clipped by 0 bases and J by 0 bases, with 6 bases between them. Germline V CDR1 and CDR2: SGHDT, YYEEEE.

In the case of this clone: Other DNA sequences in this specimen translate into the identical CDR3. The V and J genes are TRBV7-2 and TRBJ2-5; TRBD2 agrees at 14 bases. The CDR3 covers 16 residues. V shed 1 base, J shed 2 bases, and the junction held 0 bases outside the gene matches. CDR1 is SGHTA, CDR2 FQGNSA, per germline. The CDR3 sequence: CASSLGLAGGQETQYF. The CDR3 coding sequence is TGTGCCAGCAGCTTAGGACTAGCGGGGGGGCAAGAGACCCAGTACTTC.

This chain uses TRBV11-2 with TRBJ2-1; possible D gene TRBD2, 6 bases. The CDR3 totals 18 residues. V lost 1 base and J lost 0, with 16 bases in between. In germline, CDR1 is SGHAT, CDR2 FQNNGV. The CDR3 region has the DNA TGTGCCAGCAGCTTAGGTCCCGGGACTCACAACTCCTACAATGAGCAGTTCTTC. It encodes CASSLGPGTHNSYNEQFF.

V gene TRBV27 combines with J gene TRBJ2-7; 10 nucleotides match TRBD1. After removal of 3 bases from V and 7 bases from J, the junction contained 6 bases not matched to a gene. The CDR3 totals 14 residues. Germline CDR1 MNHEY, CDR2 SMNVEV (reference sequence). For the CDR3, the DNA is TGTGCCAGCAGTTTCGGGACAGGGGTCCAAGAGCAGTACTTC. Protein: CASSFGTGVQEQYF.

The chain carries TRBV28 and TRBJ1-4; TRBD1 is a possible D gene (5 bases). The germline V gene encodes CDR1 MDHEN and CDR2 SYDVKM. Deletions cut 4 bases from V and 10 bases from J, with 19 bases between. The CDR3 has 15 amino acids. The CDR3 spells CASSSPGRGEGKLFF. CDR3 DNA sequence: TGTGCCAGCAGTTCCCCGGGCCGGGGGGAAGGAAAACTGTTTTTT. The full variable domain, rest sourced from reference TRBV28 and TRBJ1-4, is DVKVTQSSRYLVKRTGEKVFLECVQDMDHENMFWYRQDPGLGLRLIYFSYDVKMKEKGDIPEGYSVSREKKERFSLILESASTNQTSMYLCASSSPGRGEGKLFFGSGTQLSVL.

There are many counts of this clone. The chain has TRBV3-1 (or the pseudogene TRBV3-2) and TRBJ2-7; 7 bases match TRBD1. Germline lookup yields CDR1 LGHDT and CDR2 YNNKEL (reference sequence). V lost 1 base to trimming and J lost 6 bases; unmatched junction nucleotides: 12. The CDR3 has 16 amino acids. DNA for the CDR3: TGTGCCAGCAGCCAAGTCTTTGACAGGGTCCACGGCGAGCAGTACTTC. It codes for CASSQVFDRVHGEQYF.

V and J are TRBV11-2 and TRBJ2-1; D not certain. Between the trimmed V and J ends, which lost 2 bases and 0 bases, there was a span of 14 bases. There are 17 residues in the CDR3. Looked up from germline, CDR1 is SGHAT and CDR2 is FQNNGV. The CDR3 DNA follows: TGTGCCAGCAGCTTAACGACGAGCGCGAGCTCCTACAATGAGCAGTTCTTC. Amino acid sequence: CASSLTTSASSYNEQFF.

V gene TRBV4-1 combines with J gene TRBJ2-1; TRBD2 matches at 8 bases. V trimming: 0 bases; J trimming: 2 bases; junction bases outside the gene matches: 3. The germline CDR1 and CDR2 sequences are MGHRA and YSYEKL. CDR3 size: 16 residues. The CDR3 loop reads CASSQELAAAYNEQFF. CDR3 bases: TGCGCCAGCAGCCAAGAACTAGCGGCTGCCTACAATGAGCAGTTCTTC.

CDR3 amino acids: CAISELGTGEQFF. The CDR3 nucleotides read TGTGCCATCAGTGAGTTAGGGACTGGTGAGCAGTTCTTC. The rearrangement joins TRBV10-3 to TRBJ2-1; TRBD2 might be the D (6 bases). Looked up from germline, CDR1 is ENHRY and CDR2 is SYGVKD. V was pared by 1 base and J by 9 bases, with 10 bases between. This CDR3 has 13 residues.

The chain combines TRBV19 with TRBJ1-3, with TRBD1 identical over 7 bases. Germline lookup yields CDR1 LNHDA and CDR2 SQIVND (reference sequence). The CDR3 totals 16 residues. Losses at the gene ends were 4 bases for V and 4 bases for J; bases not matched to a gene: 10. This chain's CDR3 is CASSSEDRASGNTIYF. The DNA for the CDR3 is TGTGCCAGTAGTAGCGAAGACAGGGCATCGGGAAACACCATATATTTT.